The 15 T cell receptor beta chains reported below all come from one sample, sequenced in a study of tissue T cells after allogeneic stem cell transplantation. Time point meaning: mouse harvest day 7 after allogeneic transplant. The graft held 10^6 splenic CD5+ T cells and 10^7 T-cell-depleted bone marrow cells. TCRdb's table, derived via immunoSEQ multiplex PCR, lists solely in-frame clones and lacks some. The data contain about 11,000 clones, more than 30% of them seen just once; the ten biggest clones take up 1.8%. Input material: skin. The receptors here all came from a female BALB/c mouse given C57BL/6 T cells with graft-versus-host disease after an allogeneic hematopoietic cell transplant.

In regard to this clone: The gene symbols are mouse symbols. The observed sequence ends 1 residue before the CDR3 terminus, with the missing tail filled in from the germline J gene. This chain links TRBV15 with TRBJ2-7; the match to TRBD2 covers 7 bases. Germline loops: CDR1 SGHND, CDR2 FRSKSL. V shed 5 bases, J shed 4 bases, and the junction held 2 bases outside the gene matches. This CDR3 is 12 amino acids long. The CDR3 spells CASSPTGYEQYF. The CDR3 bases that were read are TGTGCCAGCAGTCCGACTGGGTATGAACAGTAC.

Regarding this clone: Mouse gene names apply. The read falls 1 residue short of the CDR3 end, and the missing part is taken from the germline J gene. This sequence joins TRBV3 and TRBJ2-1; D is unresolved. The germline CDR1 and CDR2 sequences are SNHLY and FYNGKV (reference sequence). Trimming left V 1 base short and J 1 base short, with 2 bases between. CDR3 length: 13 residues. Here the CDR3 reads CASSLGNYAEQFF. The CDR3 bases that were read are TGTGCCAGCAGCTTAGGGAACTATGCTGAGCAGTTC.

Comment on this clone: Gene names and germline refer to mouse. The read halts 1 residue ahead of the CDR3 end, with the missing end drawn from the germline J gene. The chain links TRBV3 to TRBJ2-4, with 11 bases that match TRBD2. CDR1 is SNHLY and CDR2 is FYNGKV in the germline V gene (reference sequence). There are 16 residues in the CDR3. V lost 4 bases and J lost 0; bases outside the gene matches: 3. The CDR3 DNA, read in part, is TGTGCCAGCAGCTCGGGACTGGGGGCTAGTCAAAACACCTTGTAC. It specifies CASSSGLGASQNTLY. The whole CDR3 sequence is CASSSGLGASQNTLYF.

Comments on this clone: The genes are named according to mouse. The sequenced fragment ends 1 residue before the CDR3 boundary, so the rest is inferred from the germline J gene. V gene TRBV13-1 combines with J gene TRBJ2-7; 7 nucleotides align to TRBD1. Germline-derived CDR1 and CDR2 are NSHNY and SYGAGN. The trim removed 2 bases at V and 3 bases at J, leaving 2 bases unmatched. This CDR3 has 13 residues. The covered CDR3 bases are TGTGCCAGCAGTGAGGGACAGAACTATGAACAGTAC. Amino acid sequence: CASSEGQNYEQY. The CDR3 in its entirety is CASSEGQNYEQYF.

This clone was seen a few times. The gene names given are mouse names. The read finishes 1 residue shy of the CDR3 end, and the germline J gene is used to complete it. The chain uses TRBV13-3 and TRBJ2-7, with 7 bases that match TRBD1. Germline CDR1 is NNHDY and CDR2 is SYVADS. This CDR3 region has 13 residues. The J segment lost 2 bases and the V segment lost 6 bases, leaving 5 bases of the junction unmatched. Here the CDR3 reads CASNRDRTYEQYF. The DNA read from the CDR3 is TGTGCCAGCAACCGGGACAGAACCTATGAACAGTAC.

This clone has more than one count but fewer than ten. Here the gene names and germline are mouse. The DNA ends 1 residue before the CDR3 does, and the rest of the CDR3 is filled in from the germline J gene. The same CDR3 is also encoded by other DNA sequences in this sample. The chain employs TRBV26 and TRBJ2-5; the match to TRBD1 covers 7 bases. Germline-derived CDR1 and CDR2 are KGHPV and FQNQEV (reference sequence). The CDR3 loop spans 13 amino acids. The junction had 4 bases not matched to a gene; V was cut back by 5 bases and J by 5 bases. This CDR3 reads CASSRDRGDTQYF. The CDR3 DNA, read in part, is TGTGCCAGCAGTAGGGACAGAGGAGACACCCAGTAC.

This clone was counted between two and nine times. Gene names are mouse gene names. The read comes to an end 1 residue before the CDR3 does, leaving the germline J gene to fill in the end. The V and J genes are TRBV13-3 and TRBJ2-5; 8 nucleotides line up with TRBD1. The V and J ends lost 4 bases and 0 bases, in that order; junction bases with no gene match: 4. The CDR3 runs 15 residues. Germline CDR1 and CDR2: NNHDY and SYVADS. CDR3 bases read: TGTGCCAGCAGTTTCGCAGGGGGCAACCAAGACACCCAGTAC. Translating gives CASSFAGGNQDTQY. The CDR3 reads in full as CASSFAGGNQDTQYF.

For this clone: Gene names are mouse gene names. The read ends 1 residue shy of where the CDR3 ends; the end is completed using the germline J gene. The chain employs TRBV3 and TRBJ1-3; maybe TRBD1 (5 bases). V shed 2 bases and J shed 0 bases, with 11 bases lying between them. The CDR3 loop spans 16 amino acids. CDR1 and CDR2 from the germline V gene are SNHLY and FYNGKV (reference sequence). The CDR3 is CASSLQGFPSGNTLYF. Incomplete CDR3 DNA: TGTGCCAGCAGCTTACAGGGTTTCCCTTCTGGAAATACGCTCTAT.

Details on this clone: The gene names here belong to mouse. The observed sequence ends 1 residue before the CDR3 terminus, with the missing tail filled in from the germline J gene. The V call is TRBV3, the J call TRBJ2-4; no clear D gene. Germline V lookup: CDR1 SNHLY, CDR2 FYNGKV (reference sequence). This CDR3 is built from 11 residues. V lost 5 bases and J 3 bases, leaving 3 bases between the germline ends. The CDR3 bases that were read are TGTGCCAGCAGCCCCCAAAACACCTTGTAC. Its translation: CASSPQNTLY. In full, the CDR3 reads CASSPQNTLYF.

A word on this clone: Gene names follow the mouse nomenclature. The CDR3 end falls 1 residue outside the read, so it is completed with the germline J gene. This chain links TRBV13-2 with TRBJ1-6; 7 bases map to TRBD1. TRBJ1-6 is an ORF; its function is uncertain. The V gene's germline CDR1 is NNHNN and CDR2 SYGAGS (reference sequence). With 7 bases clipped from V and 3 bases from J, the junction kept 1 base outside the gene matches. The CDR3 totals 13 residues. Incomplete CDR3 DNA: TGTGCCAGCCGGGACAGCTATAATTCGCCCCTCTAC. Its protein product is CASRDSYNSPLY. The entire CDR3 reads CASRDSYNSPLYF.

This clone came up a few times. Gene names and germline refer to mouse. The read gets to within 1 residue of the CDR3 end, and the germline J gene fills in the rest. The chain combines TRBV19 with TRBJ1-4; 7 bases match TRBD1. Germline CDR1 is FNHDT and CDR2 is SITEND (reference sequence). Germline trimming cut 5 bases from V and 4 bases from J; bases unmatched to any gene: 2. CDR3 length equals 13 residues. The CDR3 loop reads CASSRDSNERLFF. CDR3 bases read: TGTGCCAGCAGCCGGGACAGCAACGAAAGATTATTT.

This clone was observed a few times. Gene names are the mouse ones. The sequenced part of the CDR3 DNA is TGTGCTAGCAGGTGGGACTGGGTCTATGCTGAGCAGTTC. This translates into CASRWDWVYAEQF. The full CDR3 protein reads CASRWDWVYAEQFF. The chain employs TRBV17 and TRBJ2-1; 9 positions agree with TRBD2. The read comes to an end 1 residue before the CDR3 does, leaving the germline J gene to fill in the end. This CDR3 contains 14 residues. Germline V gene data show CDR1 as MNHDT and CDR2 as YYDKIL. Germline trimming cut 6 bases from V and 3 bases from J; bases unmatched to any gene: 3.

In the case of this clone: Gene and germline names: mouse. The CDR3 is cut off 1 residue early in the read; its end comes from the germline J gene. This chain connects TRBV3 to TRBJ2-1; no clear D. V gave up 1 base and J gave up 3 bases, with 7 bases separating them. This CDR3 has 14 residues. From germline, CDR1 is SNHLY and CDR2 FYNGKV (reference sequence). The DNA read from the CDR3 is TGTGCCAGCAGCTTAGACCGCAGCTATGCTGAGCAGTTC. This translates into CASSLDRSYAEQF. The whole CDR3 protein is CASSLDRSYAEQFF.

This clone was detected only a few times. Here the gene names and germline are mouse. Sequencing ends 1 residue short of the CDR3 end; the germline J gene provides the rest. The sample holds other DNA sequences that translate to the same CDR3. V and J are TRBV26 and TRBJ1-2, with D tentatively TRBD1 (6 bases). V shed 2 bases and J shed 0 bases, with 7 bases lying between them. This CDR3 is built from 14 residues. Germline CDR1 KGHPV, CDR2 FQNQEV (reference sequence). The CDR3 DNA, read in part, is TGTGCCAGCAGTCTGAGGGGGGCAAACTCCGACTACACC. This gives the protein CASSLRGANSDYT. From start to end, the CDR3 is CASSLRGANSDYTF.

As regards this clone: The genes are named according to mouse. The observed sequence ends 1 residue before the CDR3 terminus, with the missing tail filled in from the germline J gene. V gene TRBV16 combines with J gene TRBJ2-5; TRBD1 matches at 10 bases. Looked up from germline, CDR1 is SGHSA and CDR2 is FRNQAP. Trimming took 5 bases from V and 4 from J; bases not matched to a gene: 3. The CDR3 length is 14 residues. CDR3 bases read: TGTGCAAGCAGCCCGGACAGGGGGGAAGACACCCAGTAC. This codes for CASSPDRGEDTQY. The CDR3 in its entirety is CASSPDRGEDTQYF. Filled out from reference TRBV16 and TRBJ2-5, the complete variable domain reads NAGVIQTPRHKVTGKGQEATLWCEPISGHSAVFWYRQTIVQGLEFLTYFRNQAPIDDSGMPKERFSAQMPNQSHSTLKIQSTQPQDSAVYLCASSPDRGEDTQYFGPGTRLLVL.